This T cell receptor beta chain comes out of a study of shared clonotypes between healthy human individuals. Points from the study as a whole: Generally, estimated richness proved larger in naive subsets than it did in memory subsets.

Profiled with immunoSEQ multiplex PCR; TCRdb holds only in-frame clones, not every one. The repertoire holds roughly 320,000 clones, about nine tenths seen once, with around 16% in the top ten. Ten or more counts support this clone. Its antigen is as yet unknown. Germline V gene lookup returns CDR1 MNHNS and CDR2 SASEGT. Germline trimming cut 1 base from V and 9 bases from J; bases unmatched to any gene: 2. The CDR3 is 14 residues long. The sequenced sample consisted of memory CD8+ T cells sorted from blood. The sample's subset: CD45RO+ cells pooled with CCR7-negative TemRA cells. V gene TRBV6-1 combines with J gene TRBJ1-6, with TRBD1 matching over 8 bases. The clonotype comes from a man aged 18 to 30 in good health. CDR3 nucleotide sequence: TGTGCCAGCAGTGAAGGGACAGGGTTTTCACCCCTCCACTTT. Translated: CASSEGTGFSPLHF.